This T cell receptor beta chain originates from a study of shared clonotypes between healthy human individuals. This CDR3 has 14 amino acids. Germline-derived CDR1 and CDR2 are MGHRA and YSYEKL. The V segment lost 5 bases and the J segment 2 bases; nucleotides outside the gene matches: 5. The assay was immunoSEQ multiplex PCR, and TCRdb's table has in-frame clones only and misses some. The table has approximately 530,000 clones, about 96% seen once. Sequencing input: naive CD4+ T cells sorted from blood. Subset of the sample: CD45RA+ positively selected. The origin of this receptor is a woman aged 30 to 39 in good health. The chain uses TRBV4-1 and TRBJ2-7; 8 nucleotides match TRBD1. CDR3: CASSTSDRAYEQYF. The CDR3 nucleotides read TGCGCCAGCAGCACATCGGACAGGGCCTACGAGCAGTACTTC.